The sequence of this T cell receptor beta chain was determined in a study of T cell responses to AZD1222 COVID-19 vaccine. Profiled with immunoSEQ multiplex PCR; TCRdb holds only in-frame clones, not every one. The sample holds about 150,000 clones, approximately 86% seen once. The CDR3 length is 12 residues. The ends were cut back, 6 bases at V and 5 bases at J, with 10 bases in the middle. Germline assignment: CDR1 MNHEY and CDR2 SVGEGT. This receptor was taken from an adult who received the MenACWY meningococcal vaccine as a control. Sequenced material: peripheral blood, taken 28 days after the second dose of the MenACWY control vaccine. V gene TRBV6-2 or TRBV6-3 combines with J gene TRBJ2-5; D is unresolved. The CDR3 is CASSQRFETQYF. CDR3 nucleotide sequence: TGTGCCAGCAGCCAAAGGTTCGAGACCCAGTACTTC.